The clone carrying this T cell receptor beta chain showed up just a few times. Its antigen is undetermined. Every sample had a minimum of 6 million PBMCs isolated. The sample belongs to a study of blood T cells in healthy people across ages. Study-level findings and limits: Long-lived donors had more naive CD4+ cells and higher diversity than aged donors.

The V and J ends lost 6 bases and 2 bases, in that order; junction bases with no gene match: 3. The length of the CDR3 is 13 residues. Germline V gene sequence: CDR1 MNHNS, CDR2 SASEGT. With a J-beta primer mix and a sample-barcoded 5' primer, a second PCR ran roughly 6 to 12 cycles. TCRdb called the 5' RACE reads again in MiXCR, with one record for every CDR3 protein. The repertoire holds 800,000 to 1,300,000 distinct CDR3 sequences, with around 25% as singletons. This sample was shared with a second study, whose subject was T cells of mothers and their children. That work adds: In this cohort, donors were a few healthy Caucasian mothers plus their six children. Mothers gave over 10 million TCR beta CDR3 reads each, and children 2.5 million to 3.5 million each.

The J gene is TRBJ2-7, the V gene TRBV6-1; 8 bases are a match to TRBD2. Source material: blood. The TCR was taken from a girl aged 2-9 years in good health. CDR3 nucleotide sequence: TGTGCCAGCAGGGGTAGCGGGACCTACGAGCAGTACTTC. Amino acids: CASRGSGTYEQYF.